Sequencing of this T cell receptor beta chain was carried out in a study of shared clonotypes between healthy human individuals (dated by TCRdb to 2018 to 2021). Turning to the overall study: A few men and a couple of women, aged 18 to 49 years, made up the cohort. Per donor, three plates each were used for CD4 naive and CD4 memory, two for CD8 naive, and one for CD8 memory. To estimate repertoire size and how much clonotypes are shared between individuals, the study performed deep sequencing of blood TCR repertoires from about 5 healthy adults. Different laboratories and diverse techniques were used to prepare libraries and sequence TCR repertoires, to increase sequencing depth and limit assay-specific biases. Leukapheresis yielded between about 0.94 and 8.9 billion PBMCs per donor.

In the case of this clone: Its specific antigen is unknown. The sample holds no much larger clone one base away, and base qualities are not on file.

Donors were healthy HIV-negative adults with no recently reported acute infections or vaccinations. All donors were Caucasian adults living in Nashville, Tennessee, USA. Magnetic negative selection was used to enrich CD4+ T cells, after which naive cells were positively selected on CD45RA and the negative fraction became the memory subset. After blood collection by leukapheresis, PBMCs were isolated using Ficoll-Histopaque density gradient centrifugation and then cryopreserved in the vapor phase of liquid nitrogen. Analytical flow cytometry was used to check the purity and quantity of every magnetically sorted T cell population. Genomic DNA was isolated from each sorted fraction and quantified by UV absorbance on a Nanodrop 2000c. General conclusions and limits of the study: About 5% of naive CD4, approximately 3.7% of naive CD8, around 2.3% of memory CD4, and 0.4% of memory CD8 clonotypes were shared across several donors. Compared with non-shared clonotypes, clonotypes shared by all four sorted-subset donors had higher generation probabilities. Rarefaction of sorted-subset datasets indicated incomplete sequencing despite the large sequencing depth. Naive subsets generally had larger estimated clonotype richness than memory subsets. Only blood was sampled, and tissue TCR repertoires likely differ from those in blood. Because the study included a small number of donors, the genetic and exposure-history diversity represented was limited. Pairwise subsampling indicated that sequencing depth was expected to affect the degree of clonotype sharing among donors.

Using the deep immunoSEQ assay, multiplex PCR amplified TCR CDR3 regions from genomic DNA. Genomic DNA extracted from each cell subset was distributed evenly over all wells of several immunoSEQ 96-well plates, and each plate served as one replicate. For sorted subsets, 150 to 250 ng of genomic DNA, equivalent to around 31,000 T cell genomes, went into each replicate PCR. Purified libraries were measured with a Qubit 3.0 fluorometer, size-checked on a Bioanalyzer 2100, and measured again with the KAPA Library Quantification kit. Every immunoSEQ 96-well plate was sequenced on a separate single-read 150-cycle Illumina NextSeq 550 flow cell. The authors processed their data as follows. Because the immunoSEQ output included only junctional sequences and no quality scores, the filtering could not be the same as the filtering used for full-length reads. To assign V/J genes and CDR3, sequences were annotated using PyIR, a Python wrapper for IgBLAST v1.9, with IMGT germline references. Reads were filtered out if the reads had weak V/J assignments (E-value above 1e-6), no CDR3, stop codons, out-of-frame junctions, or ambiguous translated residues. V3J clonotypes were defined by identical inferred V gene, J gene, and CDR3 amino acid sequence. To compute the percentage overlap between repertoires, the number of shared unique clonotypes was divided by the size of the smaller repertoire. Richness of each repertoire was evaluated using RTK rarefaction, the Chao1 estimator, and Recon v2.1 estimates of unobserved clonotypes. Generation probabilities were computed with OLGA for all TCRbeta clonotypes obtained by the gDNA method from a handful of donors. The table comes from immuneACCESS by way of TCRdb, which keeps in-frame sequences with V and J called. Part of the clones is missing from these tables; in studies checked, under half for an unresolved V gene and the rest for unknown reasons. V and J calls and clone size are as listed in that table; D and trimming were resolved from the DNA. The sample contains a few hundred thousand clones, less than 98% of them found a single time. Around 0.058% of the sample is taken by the ten largest.

This receptor was obtained from a young woman in good health. What was sequenced was naive CD4+ T cells sorted from blood. The cell subset or site label here, explained by the study, means: CD45RA+ positively selected.

The CDR3 protein: CASSPEEGALYGYTF. At the DNA level, the sequence is TGTGCCAGCAGCCCAGAGGAAGGTGCTCTCTATGGCTACACCTTC. Recombination joined TRBV9 with TRBJ1-2; the D gene cannot be named for sure. The CDR3 contains 15 residues, cysteine and phenylalanine counted. The retained sequence is limited to the CDR3, 45 bases, with the frame set at the first base. The germline V gene encodes CDR1 SGDLS and CDR2 YYNGEE. V and J are truncated by 4 bases and 4 bases respectively, leaving an intervening sequence of 17 bases.